Listed below are T cell receptor beta chains from one sample, sequenced in a study of T cells in Graves' hyperthyroidism and ophthalmopathy. TCRdb redid the calling of the multiplex PCR reads with MiXCR, one entry per CDR3 protein. The sample shows around 350,000 distinct CDR3 sequences, under 20% of them seen only once. Sequences were obtained from blood. All receptors come from a woman aged 18-35 years with Graves' hyperthyroidism. The CDR3 runs from the conserved cysteine through the conserved F or W. The D gene is left open where the match is weak. Not every row has a clone size; where given, it reads once, few, many or a size class.

size	D	V	length	J	DNA	CDR3
few	NA	TRBV12-3/TRBV12-4	12	TRBJ1-5	TGTGCCAGCACCATCAGGGATCAGCCCCAGCATTTT	CASTIRDQPQHF
many	TRBD2	TRBV6-1	15	TRBJ2-7	TGTGCCAGCAGTGAAGCGCCTAGCGGGGACAACGAGCAGTACTTC	CASSEAPSGDNEQYF
few	NA	TRBV5-6	13	TRBJ2-7	TGTGCCAGCAGCTTCGGCAGGCCCCGCGAGCAGTACTTC	CASSFGRPREQYF
NA	NA	TRBV9	16	TRBJ1-5	TGTGCCAGCAGCGGGCCTCCGGGAGGACCTAATCAGCCCCAGCATTTT	CASSGPPGGPNQPQHF
many	TRBD1	TRBV6-5	16	TRBJ1-2	TGTGCCAGCAGTCGACTTCCGACAGGGGACTTTCATGGCTACACCTTC	CASSRLPTGDFHGYTF
NA	TRBD1	TRBV29-1	14	TRBJ2-5	TGCAGCGTTGCCAGACAGGGTGCCTCTAGGACCCAGTACTTC	CSVARQGASRTQYF
many	NA	TRBV20-1	16	TRBJ1-5	TGCAGTGCTCTATCGAGGGGCGGAACTAGCAATCAGCCCCAGCATTTT	CSALSRGGTSNQPQHF
many	TRBD1	TRBV5-1	14	TRBJ1-1	TGCGCCAGCAGCTCTAAGACAGGGGGCACTGAAGCTTTCTTT	CASSSKTGGTEAFF
many	NA	TRBV6-1	15	TRBJ1-2	TGTGCCAGCAGGGACCCGGCCCCGCAAGACTATGGCTACACCTTC	CASRDPAPQDYGYTF
many	TRBD1	TRBV12-3/TRBV12-4	14	TRBJ1-2	TGTGCCAGCAGCCCTGGACAGGGGGCAGTGGGCTACACCTTC	CASSPGQGAVGYTF
many	TRBD1	TRBV12-3/TRBV12-4	16	TRBJ1-2	TGTGCCAGCAGTTTTCGGGACAGGGGCCTTAACTATGGCTACACCTTC	CASSFRDRGLNYGYTF
NA	NA	TRBV29-1	12	TRBJ2-2	TGCAGCGTTGAAGGGGCGGCCGGGGAGCTGTTTTTT	CSVEGAAGELFF
NA	NA	TRBV19	16	TRBJ1-2	TGTGCCAGTAGTCAACGCTTGGGAGGGGTGAACTATGGCTACACCTTC	CASSQRLGGVNYGYTF
many	TRBD1	TRBV12-3/TRBV12-4	17	TRBJ2-7	TGTGCCAGCAGTTTGAAGGGGCCCGGGACAGGGAGCTACGAGCAGTACTTC	CASSLKGPGTGSYEQYF
many	NA	TRBV12-3/TRBV12-4	14	TRBJ2-2	TGTGCCAGCAGGCCCACAGGGGAGGCCGGGGAGCTGTTTTTT	CASRPTGEAGELFF
many	TRBD2	TRBV10-3	17	TRBJ2-5	TGTGCCATCAGTGCCTCTAGCGGGGGGGCCGGGGAAGAGACCCAGTACTTC	CAISASSGGAGEETQYF
many	TRBD1	TRBV12-3/TRBV12-4	15	TRBJ1-5	TGTGCCAGCAGATCCACAGGGGAGGGCAATCAGCCCCAGCATTTT	CASRSTGEGNQPQHF
many	NA	TRBV4-1	15	TRBJ1-5	TGCGCCAGCAGCCAAGACGGCCAGGCCTATCAGCCCCAGCATTTT	CASSQDGQAYQPQHF
few	TRBD2	TRBV5-1	16	TRBJ2-5	TGCGCCAGCAGCCCCGAATGGGGAGGGGCCAAGGGGACCCAGTACTTC	CASSPEWGGAKGTQYF
NA	NA	TRBV12-3/TRBV12-4	16	TRBJ2-2	TGTGCCAGCAGTTCCCCGGGATCCGGCGGCACCGGGGAGCTGTTTTTT	CASSSPGSGGTGELFF
few	NA	TRBV28	15	TRBJ1-1	TGTGCCAGCCACCCCCCAGAAGGGGGGGGCACTGAAGCTTTCTTT	CASHPPEGGGTEAFF
many	NA	TRBV5-1	15	TRBJ2-6	TGCGCCAGCAGCTTGGCAGGATCTGGGGCCAACGTCCTGACTTTC	CASSLAGSGANVLTF
many	NA	TRBV20-1	16	TRBJ1-2	TGCAGTGCTAGAAGCGATGGGGTCGGACAGCAATATGGCTACACCTTC	CSARSDGVGQQYGYTF
many	NA	TRBV13	15	TRBJ1-6	TGTGCCAGCAGCCATCACAGCACCGATGATTCACCCCTCCACTTT	CASSHHSTDDSPLHF
NA	NA	TRBV7-2	13	TRBJ2-7	TGTGCCAGCAGCGTAGCGTCCTCCTACGAGCAGTACTTC	CASSVASSYEQYF
many	TRBD1	TRBV12-3/TRBV12-4	15	TRBJ2-7	TGTGCCAGCAGTTCCGGGACAGTGAGCTCCTACGAGCAGTACTTC	CASSSGTVSSYEQYF
many	NA	TRBV5-1	14	TRBJ1-5	TGTGCCAGCAGTTCCGGGACTGGGAATCAGCCCCAGCATTTT	CASSSGTGNQPQHF
many	NA	TRBV6-2/TRBV6-3	13	TRBJ2-5	TGTGCCAGCGTCGGAGGCGTGGGAGAGACCCAGTACTTC	CASVGGVGETQYF
NA	NA	TRBV2	12	TRBJ2-5	TGTGCCAGCACAGGGGCCCTGGAGACCCAGTACTTC	CASTGALETQYF
many	NA	TRBV11-2	14	TRBJ2-7	TGTGCCAGCAGCTCTCAGGGAACAAAGTACGAGCAGTACTTC	CASSSQGTKYEQYF
many	NA	TRBV15	15	TRBJ1-2	TGTGCCACCAGAGAGGGGGGATTAGCTAACTATGGCTACACCTTC	CATREGGLANYGYTF
many	TRBD1	TRBV10-3	15	TRBJ1-1	TGTGCCATCAGTAACTACGGACAGGGGATTGGTGAAGCTTTCTTT	CAISNYGQGIGEAFF
NA	NA	TRBV12-3/TRBV12-4	16	TRBJ2-2	TGTGCCAGCAGTCCCTTTGGGGGGGCAAACACCGGGGAGCTGTTTTTT	CASSPFGGANTGELFF
many	NA	TRBV5-1	11	TRBJ2-5	TGCGCCAGCAGCTTGGAGAGGACCCAGTACTTC	CASSLERTQYF
NA	NA	TRBV15	15	TRBJ2-7	TGTGCCACCAGCAGAGATTCAGGGACCACCTACGAGCAGTACTTC	CATSRDSGTTYEQYF
NA	TRBD2	TRBV6-5	18	TRBJ2-5	TGTGCCAGCAGTTATTCCTCCAGGGGACTTCGGGAGGGGGAGACCCAGTACTTC	CASSYSSRGLREGETQYF
NA	NA	TRBV19	13	TRBJ1-2	TGTGCCATCACGGCAGGGGCCACCTATGGCTACACCTTC	CAITAGATYGYTF
many	NA	TRBV10-1	15	TRBJ2-7	TGCGCCAGCAGCAACCCACTACGGGTCTTCTACGAGCAGTACTTC	CASSNPLRVFYEQYF
many	TRBD1	TRBV11-2	14	TRBJ1-3	TGTGCCAGCTCCGAGGGGGCGCAAGGAAACACCATATATTTT	CASSEGAQGNTIYF
many	NA	TRBV5-1	16	TRBJ2-7	TGCGCCAGCAGCCCAACGGCCAGGGGTAAGACCTACGAGCAGTACTTC	CASSPTARGKTYEQYF
many	NA	TRBV5-1	15	TRBJ1-5	TGCGCCAGCAGCTTGGGCCCAGGGTTAGCAGAGGCCCAGCATTTT	CASSLGPGLAEAQHF
many	NA	TRBV28	14	TRBJ2-5	TGTGCCAGCAGTTTAAGTCAGGGTCAAGAGACCCAGTACTTC	CASSLSQGQETQYF
NA	NA	TRBV2	14	TRBJ2-7	TGTGCCAGCAGTCCTGATGAGGGTGGCTACGAGCAGTACTTC	CASSPDEGGYEQYF
many	NA	TRBV7-3	13	TRBJ2-3	TGTGCCAGCAGCCCGTATATCACAGATACGCAGTATTTT	CASSPYITDTQYF
many	TRBD1	TRBV6-1	16	TRBJ1-2	TGTGCCAGCAGTGACGGGGGACAGGGGCCCCGAAATGGCTACACCTTC	CASSDGGQGPRNGYTF
NA	NA	TRBV5-1	15	TRBJ2-5	TGCGCCAGCAGCCCTCGGGGCGGGTCTAAAGAGACCCAGTACTTC	CASSPRGGSKETQYF
NA	NA	TRBV7-8	13	TRBJ2-5	TGTGCCAGCAGCCCCGGGAGTTCCCAGACCCAGTACTTC	CASSPGSSQTQYF
many	TRBD1	TRBV6-5	16	TRBJ1-2	TGTGCCAGCAGTTACATCCGGACAGGGGGAGGTTATGGCTACACCTTC	CASSYIRTGGGYGYTF
many	NA	TRBV24-1	16	TRBJ2-7	TGTGCCACCAGTGATCCGGGGGTTGGGGGGAGCGACGAGCAGTACTTC	CATSDPGVGGSDEQYF
many	NA	TRBV19	15	TRBJ1-5	TGTGCCAGTAGTTACGGGGGGCGAGGCAATCAGCCCCAGCATTTT	CASSYGGRGNQPQHF
many	NA	TRBV5-1	14	TRBJ1-1	TGCGCCAGCAGCGGGGGAGGCAGGGGAAAGGAAGCTTTCTTT	CASSGGGRGKEAFF
many	TRBD1	TRBV6-2/TRBV6-3	19	TRBJ1-1	TGTGCCAGCAGTTACCCCACCCGACAGGGGAGGTTACGAGCCACTGAAGCTTTCTTT	CASSYPTRQGRLRATEAFF